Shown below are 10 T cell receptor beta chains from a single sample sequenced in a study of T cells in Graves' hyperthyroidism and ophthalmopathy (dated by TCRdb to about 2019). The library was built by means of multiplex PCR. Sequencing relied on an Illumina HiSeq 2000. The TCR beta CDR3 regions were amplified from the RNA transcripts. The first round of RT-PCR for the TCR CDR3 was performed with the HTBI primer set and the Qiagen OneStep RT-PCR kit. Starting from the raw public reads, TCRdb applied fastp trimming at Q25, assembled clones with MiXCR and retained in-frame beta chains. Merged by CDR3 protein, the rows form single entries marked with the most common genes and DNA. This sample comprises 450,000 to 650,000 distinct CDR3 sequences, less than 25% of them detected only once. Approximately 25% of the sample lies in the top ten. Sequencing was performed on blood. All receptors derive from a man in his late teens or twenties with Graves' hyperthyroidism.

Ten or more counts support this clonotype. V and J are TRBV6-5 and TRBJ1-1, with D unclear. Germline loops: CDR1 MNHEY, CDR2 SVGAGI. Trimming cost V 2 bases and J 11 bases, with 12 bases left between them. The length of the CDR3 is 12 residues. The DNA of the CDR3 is TGTGCCAGCAGTTACGACCCCGGGAGGGCTTTCTTT. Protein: CASSYDPGRAFF.

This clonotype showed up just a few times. The CDR3 is CASSYQTAGEQYF. CDR3 bases: TGTGCCAGCAGTTATCAGACAGCGGGCGAGCAGTACTTC. The rearrangement links TRBV6-2 or TRBV6-3 to TRBJ2-7; weak D call: TRBD2 (6 bases). This CDR3 is 13 amino acids long. Trimming left V 3 bases short and J 6 bases short, with 12 bases between. Germline CDR1 reads MNHEY; CDR2 reads SVGEGT.

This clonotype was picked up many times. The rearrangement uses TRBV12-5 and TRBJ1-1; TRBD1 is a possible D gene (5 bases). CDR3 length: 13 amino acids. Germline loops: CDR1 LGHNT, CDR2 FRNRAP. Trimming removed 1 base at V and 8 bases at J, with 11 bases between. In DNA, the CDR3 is TGTGCTAGTGGTTTGGATTTTCGACAGGAAGCTTTCTTT. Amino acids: CASGLDFRQEAFF.

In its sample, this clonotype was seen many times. The CDR3 here is CASSPLRSGGLMETQYF. CDR3 nucleotides: TGTGCCAGCTCACCACTCAGATCAGGGGGCTTAATGGAGACCCAGTACTTC. The rearrangement joins TRBV18 to TRBJ2-5, with TRBD1 identical over 8 bases. Germline lookup yields CDR1 KGHSH and CDR2 LQKENI. The CDR3 has 17 amino acids. V was pared by 1 base and J by 5 bases, with 12 bases of the junction left unmatched.

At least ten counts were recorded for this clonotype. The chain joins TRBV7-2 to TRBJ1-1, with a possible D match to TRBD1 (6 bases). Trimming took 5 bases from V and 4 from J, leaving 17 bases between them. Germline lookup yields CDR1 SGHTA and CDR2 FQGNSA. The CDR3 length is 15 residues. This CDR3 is CASSLWTARGTEAFF. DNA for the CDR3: TGTGCCAGCAGCCTCTGGACAGCCAGGGGCACTGAAGCTTTCTTT.

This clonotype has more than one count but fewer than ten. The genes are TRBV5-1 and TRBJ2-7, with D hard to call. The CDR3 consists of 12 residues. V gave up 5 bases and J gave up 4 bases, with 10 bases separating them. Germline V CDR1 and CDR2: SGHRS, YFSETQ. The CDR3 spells CASRSMDYEQYF. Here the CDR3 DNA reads TGCGCCAGCAGATCGATGGATTACGAGCAGTACTTC.

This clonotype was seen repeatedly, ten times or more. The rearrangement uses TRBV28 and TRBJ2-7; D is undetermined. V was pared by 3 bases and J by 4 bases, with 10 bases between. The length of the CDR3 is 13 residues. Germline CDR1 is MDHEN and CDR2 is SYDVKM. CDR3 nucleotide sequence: TGTGCCAGCAGTTTCCGGGCGTGGTACGAGCAGTACTTC. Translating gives CASSFRAWYEQYF. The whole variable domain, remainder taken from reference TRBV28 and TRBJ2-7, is DVKVTQSSRYLVKRTGEKVFLECVQDMDHENMFWYRQDPGLGLRLIYFSYDVKMKEKGDIPEGYSVSREKKERFSLILESASTNQTSMYLCASSFRAWYEQYFGPGTRLTVT.

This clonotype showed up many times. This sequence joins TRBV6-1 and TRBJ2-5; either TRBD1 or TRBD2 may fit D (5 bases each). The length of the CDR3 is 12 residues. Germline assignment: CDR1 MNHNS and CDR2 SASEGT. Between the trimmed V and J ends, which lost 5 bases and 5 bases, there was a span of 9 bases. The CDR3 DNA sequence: TGTGCCAGCAGTAACGGGGCGGAGACCCAGTACTTC. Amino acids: CASSNGAETQYF.

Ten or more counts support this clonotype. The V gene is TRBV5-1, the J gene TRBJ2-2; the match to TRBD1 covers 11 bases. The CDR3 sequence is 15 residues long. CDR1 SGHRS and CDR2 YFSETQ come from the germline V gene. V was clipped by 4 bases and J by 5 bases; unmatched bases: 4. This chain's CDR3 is CASSGQGAGTGELFF. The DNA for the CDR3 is TGCGCCAGCAGCGGACAGGGGGCAGGAACCGGGGAGCTGTTTTTT.

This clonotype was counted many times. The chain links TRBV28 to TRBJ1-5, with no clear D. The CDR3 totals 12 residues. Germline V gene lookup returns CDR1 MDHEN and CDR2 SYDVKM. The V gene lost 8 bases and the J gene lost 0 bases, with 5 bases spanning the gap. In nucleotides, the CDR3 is TGTGCCAGCCTGAGTAGCAATCAGCCCCAGCATTTT. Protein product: CASLSSNQPQHF.